The sequence of this T cell receptor beta chain was determined in a study of T cells after yellow fever vaccination. TCRdb analysed the 5' RACE reads with MiXCR anew, one entry per CDR3 protein. Of around 250,000 distinct CDR3 sequences listed, 6.9% were seen once; the top ten hold approximately 0.84%. The V gene end was trimmed by 0 bases and the J gene end by 4 bases; junction bases not matched to a gene: 4. CDR1 is SGDLS and CDR2 is YYNGEE in the germline V gene. This CDR3 spans 15 amino acids. For this clonotype: The antigen is undetermined.

Study results and caveats: Abundant clonotypes from the bulk population could get into FACS-sorted repertoires as contaminants.

This sequence was found in a man aged 30-40 years who received the YFV17D yellow fever vaccine. This chain links TRBV9 with TRBJ2-5; 9 bases align to TRBD1. The sample in question was CD4+ T cells sorted from PBMCs, obtained 15 days after the yellow fever booster vaccination. The CDR3 spells CASSVATGGVETQYF. As DNA, the CDR3 is TGTGCCAGCAGCGTAGCTACAGGGGGCGTAGAGACCCAGTACTTC.